The 21 T cell receptor beta chains reported below all come from one sample, sequenced in a study of tissue T cells after allogeneic stem cell transplantation. TCRdb's table, derived via immunoSEQ multiplex PCR, lists solely in-frame clones and lacks some. There are approximately 5,000 clones in the sample; less than 40% occur only once, and around 6.5% lies in the top ten. Time point meaning: mouse harvest day 14 after allogeneic transplant. The graft held 10^6 splenic CD5+ T cells and 10^7 T-cell-depleted bone marrow cells. The sequencing sample was made of skin. These receptors were obtained from a female BALB/c mouse given C57BL/6 T cells with graft-versus-host disease after an allogeneic hematopoietic cell transplant.

To note about this clone: Gene labels here are mouse ones. The CDR3 end lies 1 residue beyond the end of the read and is filled in from the germline J gene. The chain has TRBV26 and TRBJ2-3, with D perhaps TRBD1 (5 bases). CDR1 and CDR2 (germline): KGHPV, FQNQEV (reference sequence). The CDR3 spans 16 residues. Trimming cost V 3 bases and J 0 bases, with 13 bases left between them. The sequenced CDR3 bases are TGTGCCAGCAGTCTCCGGACACGTCCTAGTGCAGAAACGCTGTAT. This sequence encodes CASSLRTRPSAETLY. The CDR3, in full, reads CASSLRTRPSAETLYF. Using reference TRBV26 and TRBJ2-3 for the parts outside the CDR3, the full variable domain is NSKVIQTPRYLVKGQGQKAKMRCIPEKGHPVVFWYQQNKNNEFKFLINFQNQEVLQQIDMTEKRFSAECPSNSPCSLEIQSSEAGDSALYLCASSLRTRPSAETLYFGSGTRLTVL.

Comments on this clone: Genes and germline come from the mouse. The sequence runs out 1 residue before the end of the CDR3; the remainder is reconstructed from the germline J gene. V gene TRBV15 combines with J gene TRBJ2-5; 14 positions agree with TRBD2. The V and J ends lost 1 base and 5 bases, in that order; junction bases with no gene match: 2. The germline V gene has CDR1 SGHND and CDR2 FRSKSL. The CDR3 has 16 amino acids. CDR3 bases read: TGTGCCAGCAGTTTAGTGGGACTGGGGGGGCCAGACACCCAGTAC. Its translation is CASSLVGLGGPDTQY. The CDR3, in full, reads CASSLVGLGGPDTQYF.

This clone is large within its sample. Gene names are mouse gene names. The read halts 1 residue ahead of the CDR3 end, with the missing end drawn from the germline J gene. The chain uses TRBV26 and TRBJ1-2; 8 bases are shared with TRBD1. Germline CDR1 KGHPV, CDR2 FQNQEV (reference sequence). V lost 4 bases to trimming and J lost 4 bases; unmatched junction nucleotides: 5. This CDR3 has 14 amino acids. CDR3: CASSRTGWGSDYTF. CDR3 DNA (partial): TGTGCCAGCAGTCGGACAGGGTGGGGCTCCGACTACACC.

This clone is a singleton in its sample. Mouse names are used for the genes. The observed sequence ends 1 residue before the CDR3 terminus, with the missing tail filled in from the germline J gene. The rearrangement uses TRBV26 and TRBJ2-1; the match to TRBD2 covers 7 bases. The V gene's germline CDR1 is KGHPV and CDR2 FQNQEV (reference sequence). With V trimmed by 4 bases and J by 3 bases, 3 bases remained unmatched. The CDR3 is 14 amino acids. The covered CDR3 bases are TGTGCCAGCAGTCAACTGGGGATCTATGCTGAGCAGTTC. It is translated as CASSQLGIYAEQF. The whole CDR3 protein reads CASSQLGIYAEQFF.

About this clone itself: Gene and germline names: mouse. The DNA ends 1 residue before the CDR3 does, and the rest of the CDR3 is filled in from the germline J gene. This rearrangement joins TRBV26 to TRBJ2-3, with D maybe TRBD1 (5 bases). In germline, CDR1 is KGHPV, CDR2 FQNQEV (reference sequence). This CDR3 has 14 residues. V was shortened by 4 bases and J by 1 base, with 9 bases between the two germline ends. The CDR3 sequence is CASSPRVGAETLYF. The part of the CDR3 DNA that was read is TGTGCCAGCAGTCCCAGGGTGGGTGCAGAAACGCTGTAT.

Remarks on this clone: Germline and genes: mouse. With the read ending 1 residue before the CDR3 end, the germline J gene is used to fill in that end. The V gene is TRBV26, the J gene TRBJ1-4, with D unclear. V was cut by 5 bases and J by 0 bases, with 7 bases left in between. The CDR3 loop spans 14 amino acids. CDR1 KGHPV and CDR2 FQNQEV come from the germline V gene (reference sequence). CDR3: CASSGVFSNERLFF. The CDR3 bases that were read are TGTGCCAGCAGTGGGGTATTTTCCAACGAAAGATTATTT.

This clone appeared a few times. Germline and genes here are mouse. The read is 1 residue too short to cover the CDR3 end, so that end is filled in from the germline J gene. V gene TRBV20 combines with J gene TRBJ2-7; D is ambiguous. This CDR3 contains 11 residues. Germline-derived CDR1 and CDR2 are GFQATS and STVNSAI. Trimming left V 1 base short and J 3 bases short, with 4 bases between. CDR3 sequence reads: CGARGSYEQYF. Incomplete CDR3 DNA: TGTGGTGCTAGGGGCAGCTATGAACAGTAC.

This clone was seen a few times. Gene names and germline match the mouse. The CDR3 is cut off 1 residue early in the read; its end comes from the germline J gene. V is TRBV20 and J is TRBJ2-4; 8 bases align to TRBD2. CDR1 and CDR2 (germline): GFQATS, STVNSAI. This CDR3 comprises 14 residues. V lost 0 bases and J lost 1; bases outside the gene matches: 0. The CDR3 protein is CGARDWGGQNTLYF. CDR3 DNA (partial): TGTGGTGCTAGGGACTGGGGGGGTCAAAACACCTTGTAC.

Concerning this clone: Mouse names are used for the genes. Read data end 1 residue before the CDR3 end; the end is taken from the germline J gene. The chain combines TRBV26 with TRBJ2-3; 8 nucleotides align to TRBD1. With V trimmed by 6 bases and J by 2 bases, 4 bases remained unmatched. The CDR3 totals 14 residues. The germline gives CDR1 KGHPV, CDR2 FQNQEV (reference sequence). CDR3 protein: CASSRTGHAETLYF. The CDR3 DNA, read in part, is TGTGCCAGCAGCAGGACAGGGCATGCAGAAACGCTGTAT.

Of note for this clone: Germline and genes here are mouse. The read is 1 residue too short to cover the CDR3 end, so that end is filled in from the germline J gene. V and J are TRBV26 and TRBJ1-1; 7 positions match TRBD1. V was pared by 6 bases and J by 1 base, with 5 bases of the junction left unmatched. This CDR3 has 14 amino acids. Germline-derived CDR1 and CDR2 are KGHPV and FQNQEV (reference sequence). This CDR3 reads CASSLRDRNTEVFF. CDR3 DNA (partial): TGTGCCAGCAGCCTCCGGGACAGAAACACAGAAGTCTTC.

The table lists this clone with a few counts. Any gene name here is a mouse gene name. The read comes to an end 1 residue before the CDR3 does, leaving the germline J gene to fill in the end. This chain connects TRBV26 to TRBJ2-3; D uncertain. V gave up 2 bases and J gave up 1 base, with 7 bases separating them. This CDR3 contains 14 residues. Germline V lookup: CDR1 KGHPV, CDR2 FQNQEV (reference sequence). This CDR3 reads CASSLPAGAETLYF. Incomplete CDR3 DNA: TGTGCCAGCAGTCTGCCGGCGGGTGCAGAAACGCTGTAT.

To note about this clone: Mouse names are used for the genes. The read halts 1 residue ahead of the CDR3 end, with the missing end drawn from the germline J gene. The chain recombines TRBV26 with TRBJ2-3, with 8 nucleotides matching TRBD1. CDR1 is KGHPV and CDR2 is FQNQEV in the germline V gene (reference sequence). CDR3 length: 13 amino acids. V lost 3 bases to trimming and J lost 6 bases; unmatched junction nucleotides: 2. The chain's CDR3 is CASSLTGGETLYF. The covered CDR3 bases are TGTGCCAGCAGTCTTACAGGGGGGGAAACGCTGTAT. Looking up the rest from reference TRBV26 and TRBJ2-3 gives the full variable domain: NSKVIQTPRYLVKGQGQKAKMRCIPEKGHPVVFWYQQNKNNEFKFLINFQNQEVLQQIDMTEKRFSAECPSNSPCSLEIQSSEAGDSALYLCASSLTGGETLYFGSGTRLTVL.

By share, this clone ranks as medium-sized. The gene names given are mouse names. From the germline J gene comes the end of the CDR3, since the read stops 1 residue before it. The chain recombines TRBV1 with TRBJ2-4, with a weak D call TRBD1 (5 bases). V lost 3 bases and J 3 bases, leaving 7 bases between the germline ends. Germline CDR1 and CDR2: NSQYPW and LRSPGD (reference sequence). This CDR3 contains 13 residues. The sequenced part of the CDR3 DNA is TGCACCTGCAGTGCCCGGACACAAAACACCTTGTAC. Translation gives CTCSARTQNTLY. From start to end, the CDR3 is CTCSARTQNTLYF.

Concerning this clone: Gene names refer to mouse genes. The CDR3 end is not reached by the read, which stops 1 residue before it; the germline J gene fills it in. The chain links TRBV26 to TRBJ2-5; TRBD2 matches 7 bases. The V and J ends lost 6 bases and 0 bases, in that order; junction bases with no gene match: 3. The germline gives CDR1 KGHPV, CDR2 FQNQEV (reference sequence). The CDR3 is made up of 14 amino acids. The CDR3 bases that were read are TGTGCCAGCAGACTGGGGCCCAACCAAGACACCCAGTAC. Its protein is CASRLGPNQDTQY. The complete CDR3 sequence is CASRLGPNQDTQYF.

This clone has more than one count but fewer than ten. The gene symbols are mouse symbols. The sequenced fragment ends 1 residue before the CDR3 boundary, so the rest is inferred from the germline J gene. This sample includes further DNA sequences coding for the same CDR3. The chain combines TRBV26 with TRBJ2-3, with D possibly being TRBD1 or TRBD2 (5 bases each). V lost 3 bases and J 3 bases, leaving 7 bases between the germline ends. The germline V gene has CDR1 KGHPV and CDR2 FQNQEV (reference sequence). The CDR3 loop spans 13 amino acids. The sequenced part of the CDR3 DNA is TGTGCCAGCAGTCTACGGGGCGCAGAAACGCTGTAT. It is translated as CASSLRGAETLY. In full, the CDR3 is CASSLRGAETLYF.

By sample share, this clone is medium-sized. Gene names and germline refer to mouse. The read terminates 1 residue ahead of where the CDR3 ends, so the germline J gene completes it. The gene calls are TRBV14 and TRBJ2-1; 11 positions agree with TRBD1. The CDR3 consists of 15 residues. Trimming removed 2 bases from V and 3 bases from J; junction bases left unmatched: 1. Germline V gene lookup returns CDR1 SGHDT and CDR2 FRDEAV. The CDR3 DNA, read in part, is TGTGCCAGCAGTTTGGGGACAGGGGGCTATGCTGAGCAGTTC. It is translated as CASSLGTGGYAEQF. The entire CDR3 sequence reads CASSLGTGGYAEQFF.

This clone turned up a few times. The genes and germline here are from mouse. The DNA ends 1 residue before the CDR3 does, and the rest of the CDR3 is filled in from the germline J gene. V usage is TRBV23 and J usage is TRBJ1-2. Looked up from germline, CDR1 is KGHTA and CDR2 is FQNQQP. The length of the CDR3 is 12 residues. CDR3 sequence reads: CSSSHGNSDYTF. The covered CDR3 bases are TGCTCCAGCAGTCATGGGAACTCCGACTACACC.

Details on this clone: Gene names denote mouse genes. The read ends 1 residue early relative to the CDR3; the germline J gene fills the gap. The rearrangement uses TRBV26 and TRBJ2-4, with D tentatively TRBD1 (7 bases). The V gene's germline CDR1 is KGHPV and CDR2 FQNQEV (reference sequence). The CDR3 consists of 14 residues. The V gene lost 4 bases and the J gene lost 0 bases, with 8 bases spanning the gap. The CDR3 reads CASSQGASQNTLYF. Partial CDR3 DNA: TGTGCCAGCAGTCAGGGGGCGAGTCAAAACACCTTGTAC.

To note about this clone: Mouse gene names and germline throughout. Read data end 1 residue before the CDR3 end; the end is taken from the germline J gene. The V and J genes are TRBV13-3 and TRBJ1-6; tentative D call: TRBD1 (6 bases). TRBJ1-6 is an ORF, and what it does is uncertain. The V gene's germline CDR1 is NNHDY and CDR2 SYVADS. The CDR3 is 15 amino acids. V was cut by 4 bases and J by 5 bases, with 13 bases left in between. CDR3 DNA, as far as it was read: TGTGCCAGCAGTCTACAGGGTCGGGATAATTCGCCCCTCTAC. Protein product: CASSLQGRDNSPLY. The full CDR3 protein reads CASSLQGRDNSPLYF.

About this clone itself: The listed genes are named as in mouse. The CDR3 bases that were read are TGTGCCAGCAGCTCGGGACTGGGGGGGTATGAACAGTAC. Amino acids: CASSSGLGGYEQY. The full CDR3 reads CASSSGLGGYEQYF. The genes are TRBV4 and TRBJ2-7; 13 nucleotides agree with TRBD2. The read halts 1 residue ahead of the CDR3 end, with the missing end drawn from the germline J gene. Germline loops: CDR1 LGHDT, CDR2 YNNKQL (reference sequence). This CDR3 spans 14 amino acids. The ends lost 4 bases at V and 4 bases at J; junction bases unmatched: 1.

Judged by abundance, this clone is large. The genes and germline here are from mouse. The read ends 1 residue early relative to the CDR3; the germline J gene fills the gap. The chain combines TRBV26 with TRBJ2-7; 8 positions agree with TRBD1. The CDR3 runs to 12 residues. V gave up 4 bases and J gave up 4 bases; unmatched junction bases: 0. Germline values: CDR1 KGHPV, CDR2 FQNQEV (reference sequence). The CDR3 DNA, read in part, is TGTGCCAGCAGTCGGACAGGGTATGAACAGTAC. Translated, it gives CASSRTGYEQY. The CDR3, in full, reads CASSRTGYEQYF.